This T cell receptor (beta chain) comes out of a study of T cell clonality in common variable immunodeficiency. Study-wide points: CVID subjects had higher TCRbeta clonality than healthy controls, most marked in about a third. In common variable immunodeficiency, TCR beta chains reportedly carried fewer deletions and N-nucleotide insertions.

CVID subjects were around 14 female and 29 male, aged roughly 8 to 64. Each donor provided roughly 4.5 to 9 ml of heparinized whole blood. Assay: immunoSEQ multiplex PCR; the TCRdb copy retains only in-frame clones and omits some. The sample was found to contain roughly 20,000 clones, and every one recurs. This clone was observed a handful of times. Antigen specificity is unknown. The sequenced sample consisted of peripheral blood mononuclear cells. This clonotype was obtained from a human donor with common variable immunodeficiency.

The CDR3 bases that were read are TGTGCCACGAAAAACAGGGGGGCCAACTATGGC. It is translated as CATKNRGANYG. From start to end, the CDR3 is CATKNRGANYGYTF. This chain connects TRBV19 to TRBJ1-2; TRBD1 aligns across 8 bases. The read terminates 3 residues ahead of where the CDR3 ends, so the germline J gene completes it. CDR1 is LNHDA and CDR2 is SQIVND in the germline V gene (reference sequence). The CDR3 contains 14 residues. J lost 2 bases, V lost 10 bases, and 9 bases had no gene match.